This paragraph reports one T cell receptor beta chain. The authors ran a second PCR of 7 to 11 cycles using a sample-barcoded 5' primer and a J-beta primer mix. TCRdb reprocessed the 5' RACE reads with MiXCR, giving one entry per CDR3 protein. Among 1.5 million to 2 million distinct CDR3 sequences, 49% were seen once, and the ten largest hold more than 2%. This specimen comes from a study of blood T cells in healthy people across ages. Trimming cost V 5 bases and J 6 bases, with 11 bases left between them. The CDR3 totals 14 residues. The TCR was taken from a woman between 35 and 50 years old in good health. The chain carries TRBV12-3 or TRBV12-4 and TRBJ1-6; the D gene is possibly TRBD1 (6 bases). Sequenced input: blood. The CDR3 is CASSGGSLNSPLHF. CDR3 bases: TGTGCCAGCAGTGGGGGCAGCCTTAATTCACCCCTCCACTTT.